The 22 T cell receptor beta chains below come from one sample, sequenced in a study of blood T cell repertoires in COVID-19. Data came from immunoSEQ multiplex PCR; TCRdb stores just in-frame clones and leaves some out. In the table there are nearly 100,000 clones, approximately 82% of which are singletons. The sequencing sample was made of peripheral blood. These receptors were obtained from a man in his 70s with acute or convalescent COVID-19.

The chain carries TRBV11-2 and TRBJ2-5; D is possibly TRBD2 (5 bases). Trimming took off 6 bases at V and 4 bases at J, with 21 bases between the two ends. The CDR3 is 16 residues long. CDR1 is SGHAT and CDR2 is FQNNGV in the germline V gene. CDR3 DNA: TGTGCCAGCAGTAATACCCATCAGCGACTAAGAGAGACCCAGTACTTC. Protein: CASSNTHQRLRETQYF.

The rearrangement uses TRBV5-8 and TRBJ1-6; D perhaps matches TRBD1 (5 bases). V lost 6 bases and J lost 9, with 16 bases in between. The CDR3 has 14 amino acids. Germline loops: CDR1 SGHTS, CDR2 YDEGEE. The DNA of the CDR3 is TGTGCCAGCACGGGGGGTTCGGCAATTTCACCCCTCCACTTT. It translates to CASTGGSAISPLHF.

This chain uses TRBV5-1 with TRBJ2-2; TRBD2 is a possible D gene (5 bases). V was pared by 2 bases and J by 6 bases, with 17 bases between. The CDR3 totals 16 residues. Germline CDR1 and CDR2: SGHRS and YFSETQ. In DNA, the CDR3 is TGCGCCAGCAGCTTTAGGAGACCGGGGAGTTCCGGGGAGCTGTTTTTT. It codes for CASSFRRPGSSGELFF.

The rearrangement uses TRBV6-5 and TRBJ1-1; 9 bases are a match to TRBD1. V shed 3 bases and J 0 bases; nucleotides not matched to a gene: 5. The CDR3 contains 16 residues. From germline, CDR1 is MNHEY and CDR2 SVGAGI. The CDR3 nucleotides are TGTGCCAGCAGTTATCAGGGACAGGGCATGAACACTGAAGCTTTCTTT. Translation: CASSYQGQGMNTEAFF.

This clone was seen only a few times. The rearrangement joins TRBV6-2 or TRBV6-3 to TRBJ2-7; a possible D gene is TRBD1 (6 bases). Trimming removed 5 bases from V and 6 bases from J, with 11 bases in between. This CDR3 region has 12 residues. Germline V lookup: CDR1 MNHEY, CDR2 SVGEGT. The CDR3 coding sequence is TGTGCCAGCAGTCACAGGGCGTCCGAGCAGTACTTC. Translating it yields CASSHRASEQYF.

This chain connects TRBV28 to TRBJ1-1; 7 nucleotides align to TRBD1. The V and J ends lost 5 bases and 2 bases, in that order; junction bases with no gene match: 8. This CDR3 has 15 residues. Germline values: CDR1 MDHEN, CDR2 SYDVKM. In DNA form, the CDR3 reads TGTGCCAGCAGTCCTCAGGGGGGCATAAACACTGAAGCTTTCTTT. The encoded protein is CASSPQGGINTEAFF.

The chain uses TRBV10-2 and TRBJ1-5, with D tentatively TRBD1 (6 bases). The CDR3 contains 12 residues. Germline CDR1 WSHSY, CDR2 SAAADI. V was clipped by 8 bases and J by 3 bases, with 8 bases between them. For the CDR3, the DNA is TGCGCCAGCCGGGACAACAATCAGCCCCAGCATTTT. Protein product: CASRDNNQPQHF.

The table lists this clone with a few counts. This chain connects TRBV18 to TRBJ1-1; D unresolved. Germline loops: CDR1 KGHSH, CDR2 LQKENI. The CDR3 has 14 amino acids. Trimming cost V 2 bases and J 1 base, with 8 bases left between them. The CDR3 sequence is CASSPGQANTEAFF. The CDR3 DNA is TGTGCCAGCTCACCAGGGCAGGCGAACACTGAAGCTTTCTTT. Based on the CDR3 plus reference TRBV18 and TRBJ1-1, the full variable domain is NAGVMQNPRHLVRRRGQEARLRCSPMKGHSHVYWYRQLPEEGLKFMVYLQKENIIDESGMPKERFSAEFPKEGPSILRIQQVVRGDSAAYFCASSPGQANTEAFFGQGTRLTVV.

The chain recombines TRBV5-4 with TRBJ1-2; 7 bases match TRBD1. CDR1 is SGHNT and CDR2 is YYREEE in the germline V gene (reference sequence). V gave up 3 bases and J gave up 7 bases; unmatched junction bases: 6. This CDR3 region has 13 residues. CDR3: CASSSDRAVGYTF. CDR3 in DNA: TGTGCCAGCAGCTCCGACAGGGCGGTTGGCTACACCTTC.

The V call is TRBV19, the J call TRBJ2-7, with D possibly TRBD1 on 5 matching bases. Germline V CDR1 and CDR2: LNHDA, SQIVND (reference sequence). This CDR3 has 16 residues. Between the trimmed V and J ends, which lost 5 bases and 3 bases, there was a span of 20 bases. DNA for the CDR3: TGTGCCAGTAGTTCCATTGTTGGGGCAACAGTCTACGAGCAGTACTTC. As protein: CASSSIVGATVYEQYF.

The rearrangement joins TRBV5-6 to TRBJ2-7; 7 positions match TRBD1. V lost 0 bases and J lost 0; bases outside the gene matches: 0. This CDR3 is 14 amino acids long. The V gene's germline CDR1 is SGHDT and CDR2 YYEEEE. The CDR3 sequence is CASSLGDSSYEQYF. The CDR3 DNA reads TGTGCCAGCAGCTTGGGGGACAGCTCCTACGAGCAGTACTTC.

The chain carries TRBV7-3 and TRBJ1-2, with D possibly matching TRBD1 (5 bases). Looked up from germline, CDR1 is SGHTA and CDR2 is FQGTGA. Trimming cost V 5 bases and J 8 bases, with 15 bases left between them. The length of the CDR3 is 13 residues. The CDR3 DNA reads TGTGCCAGCAGCCTCCGCGGGGGTGAAGGCTACACCTTC. As protein: CASSLRGGEGYTF.

J is TRBJ2-5 and V is TRBV28, with 9 bases fitting TRBD1. Germline assignment: CDR1 MDHEN and CDR2 SYDVKM. The V gene end was trimmed by 4 bases and the J gene end by 5 bases; junction bases not matched to a gene: 8. The CDR3 extends over 15 amino acids. This chain's CDR3 is CASSSYRGRGETQYF. DNA for the CDR3: TGTGCCAGCAGTTCCTACAGGGGGCGCGGGGAGACCCAGTACTTC.

This clone was recorded once. The V gene is TRBV15, the J gene TRBJ1-2, with D maybe TRBD1 (5 bases). From germline, CDR1 is LNHNV and CDR2 YYDKDF (reference sequence). The germline V and J ends were trimmed by 5 bases and 7 bases, with 20 bases remaining between them. CDR3 length: 15 amino acids. CDR3 sequence reads: CATSATRGFSAGYTF. Written as DNA, the CDR3 is TGTGCCACCAGCGCTACCCGGGGGTTTTCAGCTGGCTACACCTTC.

V gene TRBV29-1 combines with J gene TRBJ2-7; D may be TRBD1 (6 bases). The V and J ends lost 5 bases and 3 bases respectively, with 14 bases between them. The CDR3 extends over 13 amino acids. The germline V gene encodes CDR1 SQVTM and CDR2 ANQGSEA. DNA of the CDR3: TGCAGCGTTACGCAGGACAGAGACTACGAGCAGTACTTC. This translates into CSVTQDRDYEQYF.

The chain uses TRBV12-3 or TRBV12-4 and TRBJ2-3; possibly TRBD2 for D (6 bases). Deletions cut 4 bases from V and 1 base from J, with 6 bases between. This CDR3 spans 13 amino acids. CDR3 sequence: CASSWGGTDTQYF. The DNA of the CDR3 is TGTGCCAGCAGTTGGGGGGGCACAGATACGCAGTATTTT.

V is TRBV20-1 and J is TRBJ1-1; D remains ambiguous. The CDR3 sequence is 11 residues long. With 6 bases removed from V and 5 bases from J, the gap between germline ends came to 10 bases. Germline V gene sequence: CDR1 DFQATT, CDR2 SNEGSKA (reference sequence). DNA for the CDR3: TGCAGTGCGGGCCAGGAAACTGAAGCTTTCTTT. This sequence encodes CSAGQETEAFF.

The rearrangement uses TRBV5-4 and TRBJ1-4; 8 nucleotides agree with TRBD1. Germline V gene sequence: CDR1 SGHNT, CDR2 YYREEE (reference sequence). This CDR3 spans 15 amino acids. Unmatched junction bases numbered 10, after V lost 4 bases and J lost 8 bases. CDR3 protein: CASSARDRSPEKLFF. CDR3 in DNA: TGTGCCAGCAGCGCCCGGGACAGGTCTCCCGAAAAACTGTTTTTT.

This clone appeared a single time. V and J are TRBV5-5 and TRBJ1-1, with D uncertain. V lost 0 bases and J 0 bases, leaving 9 bases between the germline ends. From germline, CDR1 is SGHKS and CDR2 YYEKEE (reference sequence). The CDR3 is 15 amino acids. The CDR3, as DNA: TGTGCCAGCAGCTTGGTAGGAGTCCTGAACACTGAAGCTTTCTTT. This encodes CASSLVGVLNTEAFF.

V usage is TRBV14 and J usage is TRBJ1-1; the D gene is possibly TRBD1 (6 bases). CDR3 length equals 14 residues. The germline V gene has CDR1 SGHDN and CDR2 FVKESK. The V gene lost 4 bases and the J gene lost 4 bases, with 13 bases spanning the gap. CDR3 protein: CASSRGGTITEAFF. Written as DNA, the CDR3 is TGTGCCAGCAGCCGGGGAGGGACAATCACTGAAGCTTTCTTT.

This clone was picked up one time. This chain links TRBV27 with TRBJ1-2; 9 bases fit TRBD1. This CDR3 has 16 amino acids. The germline CDR1 and CDR2 sequences are MNHEY and SMNVEV (reference sequence). The V segment lost 3 bases and the J segment 4 bases; nucleotides outside the gene matches: 9. CDR3 in DNA: TGTGCCAGCAGTTTGAAGTCGGACAGGGGAGGCTATGGCTACACCTTC. It yields the protein CASSLKSDRGGYGYTF.

The chain uses TRBV6-1 and TRBJ1-1; TRBD1 aligns across 7 bases. With 4 bases clipped from V and 1 base from J, the junction kept 15 bases outside the gene matches. The CDR3 covers 18 residues. Germline V CDR1 and CDR2: MNHNS, SASEGT. The CDR3 spells CASSGGQKGLRRNTEAFF. In DNA form, the CDR3 reads TGTGCCAGCAGTGGGGGACAGAAAGGGCTTCGTAGGAACACTGAAGCTTTCTTT.